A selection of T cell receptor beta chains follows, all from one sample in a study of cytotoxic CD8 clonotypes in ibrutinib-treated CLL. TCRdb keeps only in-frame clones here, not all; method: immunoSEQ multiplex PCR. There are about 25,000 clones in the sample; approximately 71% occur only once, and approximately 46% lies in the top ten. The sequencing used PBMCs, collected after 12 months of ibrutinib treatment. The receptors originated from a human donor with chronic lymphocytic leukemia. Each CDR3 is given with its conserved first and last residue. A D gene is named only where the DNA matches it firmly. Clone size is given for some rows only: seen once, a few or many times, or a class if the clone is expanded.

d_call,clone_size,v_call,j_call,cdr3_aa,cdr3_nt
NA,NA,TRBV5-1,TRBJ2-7,CASSLVQGPYEQYF,TGCGCCAGCAGCTTGGTACAGGGCCCCTACGAGCAGTACTTC
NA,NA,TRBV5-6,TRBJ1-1,CASSLVWSGGEAFF,TGTGCCAGCAGCTTGGTTTGGTCGGGGGGTGAAGCTTTCTTT
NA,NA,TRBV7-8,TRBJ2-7,CASSTTEAGRGAYEQYF,TGTGCCAGCAGCACGACGGAGGCGGGCAGGGGGGCCTACGAGCAGTACTTC
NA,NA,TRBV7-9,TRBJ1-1,CASSSYMSRGTEAFF,TGTGCCAGCAGCTCCTATATGTCTCGAGGTACTGAAGCTTTCTTT
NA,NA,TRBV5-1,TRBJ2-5,CASSSTTGLGRTQYF,TGCGCCAGCAGCTCTACTACGGGACTGGGCCGGACCCAGTACTTC
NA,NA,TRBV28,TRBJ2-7,CASSPLHPPYEQYF,TGTGCCAGCAGTCCCTTGCACCCGCCCTACGAGCAGTACTTC
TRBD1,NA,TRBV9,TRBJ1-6,CASSVGDRGNSPLHF,TGTGCCAGCAGCGTTGGTGACAGGGGGAATTCACCCCTCCACTTT
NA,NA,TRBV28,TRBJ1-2,CASSLDPGHPYGYTF,TGTGCCAGCAGTCTCGACCCCGGCCACCCCTATGGCTACACCTTC
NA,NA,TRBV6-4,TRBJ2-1,CASSVEQFSSNEQFF,TGTGCCAGCAGTGTGGAACAGTTTAGCTCTAATGAGCAGTTCTTC
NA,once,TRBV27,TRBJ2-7,CASSSVNSYEQYF,TGTGCCAGCAGCTCAGTGAACTCCTACGAGCAGTACTTC
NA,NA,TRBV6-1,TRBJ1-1,CASSERQGTEAFF,TGTGCCAGCAGTGAAAGGCAGGGAACTGAAGCTTTCTTT
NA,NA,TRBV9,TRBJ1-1,CASSVGGGLEAFF,TGTGCCAGCAGCGTAGGAGGAGGTCTTGAAGCTTTCTTT
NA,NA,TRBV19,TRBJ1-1,CASSIHPGAGTEAFF,TGTGCCAGTAGTATTCATCCGGGGGCGGGCACTGAAGCTTTCTTT
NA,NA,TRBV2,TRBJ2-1,CASSGGPTLQQFF,TGTGCCAGCAGCGGTGGCCCCACACTACAGCAGTTCTTC
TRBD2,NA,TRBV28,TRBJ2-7,CASSRPTLRAGGTYEQYF,TGTGCCAGCAGCAGACCCACCCTCCGGGCGGGGGGGACCTACGAGCAGTACTTC
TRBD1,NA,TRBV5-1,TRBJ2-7,CASSLGTGALYEQYF,TGCGCCAGCAGCTTGGGGACAGGGGCACTCTACGAGCAGTACTTC
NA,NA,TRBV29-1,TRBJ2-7,CSVEGQGPLSYEQYF,TGCAGCGTTGAAGGTCAGGGACCGCTCTCCTACGAGCAGTACTTC
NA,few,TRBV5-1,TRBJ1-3,CASSLNSPSKGNTIYF,TGCGCCAGCAGCTTAAATTCCCCAAGTAAGGGAAACACCATATATTTT
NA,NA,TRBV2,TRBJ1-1,CATSDGNTEAFF,TGTGCCACCTCGGACGGGAACACTGAAGCTTTCTTT
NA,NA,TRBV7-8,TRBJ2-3,CASSLGTPIVTQYF,TGTGCCAGCAGCTTAGGGACTCCCATAGTTACGCAGTATTTT
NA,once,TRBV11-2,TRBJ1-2,CASSPGGGGYGYTF,TGTGCCAGCAGCCCGGGGGGGGGCGGCTATGGCTACACCTTC
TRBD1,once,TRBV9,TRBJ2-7,CASSPWTGASYEQYF,TGTGCCAGCAGCCCCTGGACAGGGGCTTCCTACGAGCAGTACTTC
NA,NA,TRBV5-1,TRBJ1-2,CASSQDGRSTGYTF,TGCGCCAGCAGCCAGGACGGACGGTCGACGGGCTACACCTTC
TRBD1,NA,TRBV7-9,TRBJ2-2,CASSSRVSGQDTGELFF,TGTGCCAGCAGCTCCAGAGTTTCGGGACAGGACACCGGGGAGCTGTTTTTT
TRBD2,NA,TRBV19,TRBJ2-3,CASSIPLGRGYEDTQYF,TGTGCCAGTAGTATTCCCTTGGGGCGGGGGTACGAAGATACGCAGTATTTT
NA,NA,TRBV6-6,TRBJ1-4,CASSRENEKLFF,TGTGCCAGCAGTAGGGAGAATGAAAAACTGTTTTTT
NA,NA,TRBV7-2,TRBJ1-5,CASSLAQVNQPQHF,TGTGCCAGCAGCTTAGCTCAAGTCAATCAGCCCCAGCATTTT
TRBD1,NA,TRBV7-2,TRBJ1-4,CASSRRDRAEKLFF,TGTGCCAGCAGCCGCCGGGACAGGGCTGAAAAACTGTTTTTT
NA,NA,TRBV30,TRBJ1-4,CAWTRPNEKLFF,TGTGCCTGGACAAGACCTAATGAAAAACTGTTTTTT
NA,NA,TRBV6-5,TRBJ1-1,CASSVMEEAEAFF,TGTGCCAGCAGCGTTATGGAGGAGGCTGAAGCTTTCTTT
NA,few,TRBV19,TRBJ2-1,CASGGRSSYNEQFF,TGTGCCAGCGGGGGCCGGAGCTCCTACAATGAGCAGTTCTTC
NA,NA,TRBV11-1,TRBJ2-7,CASSFLEGAYEQYF,TGTGCCAGCAGCTTTCTGGAGGGGGCGTACGAGCAGTACTTC
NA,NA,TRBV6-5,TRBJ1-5,CATRQGRSNQPQHF,TGTGCGACTAGGCAGGGGCGTAGCAATCAGCCCCAGCATTTT
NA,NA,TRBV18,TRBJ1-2,CASSRDNYGYTF,TGTGCCAGCAGCCGGGACAACTATGGCTACACCTTC
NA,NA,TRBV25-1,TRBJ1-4,CASSEGRTTNEKLFF,TGTGCCAGCAGTGAAGGGCGTACAACTAATGAAAAACTGTTTTTT
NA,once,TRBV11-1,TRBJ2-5,CASSLDRGPQYF,TGTGCCAGCAGCTTAGACCGGGGTCCCCAGTACTTC
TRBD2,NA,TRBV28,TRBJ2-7,CASSLASSGTYEQYF,TGTGCCAGCAGTTTGGCGTCTAGCGGTACCTACGAGCAGTACTTC
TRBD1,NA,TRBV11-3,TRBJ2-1,CASSTGDEQFF,TGTGCCAGCAGTACAGGGGATGAGCAGTTCTTC
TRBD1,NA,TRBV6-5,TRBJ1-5,CASSGQGYSNQPQHF,TGTGCCAGCAGTGGACAGGGATATAGCAATCAGCCCCAGCATTTT
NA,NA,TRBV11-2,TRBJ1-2,CASSPDWGDYGYTF,TGTGCCAGCAGCCCAGATTGGGGGGACTATGGCTACACCTTC
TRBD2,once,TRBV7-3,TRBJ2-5,CASSPTGGSGPETQYF,TGTGCCAGCAGCCCCACGGGGGGGTCGGGACCGGAGACCCAGTACTTC
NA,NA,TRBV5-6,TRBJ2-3,CASSLVGTQYF,TGTGCCAGCAGCTTGGTGGGTACGCAGTATTTT
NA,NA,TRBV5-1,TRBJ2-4,CASSLAYREGAKNIQYF,TGCGCCAGCAGCTTGGCCTACAGGGAAGGGGCCAAAAACATTCAGTACTTC
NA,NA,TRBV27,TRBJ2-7,CASRVPGTQGYEQYF,TGTGCCAGCAGGGTCCCCGGGACACAAGGGTACGAGCAGTACTTC
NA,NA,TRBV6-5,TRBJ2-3,CASSSDRDTQYF,TGTGCCAGCAGTTCCGACAGAGATACGCAGTATTTT
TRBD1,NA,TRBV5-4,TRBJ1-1,CASSLGGTGKAFF,TGTGCCAGCAGCTTGGGGGGGACAGGAAAGGCTTTCTTT
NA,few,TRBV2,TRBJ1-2,CASSEGYGYTF,TGTGCCAGCAGTGAGGGCTATGGCTACACCTTC
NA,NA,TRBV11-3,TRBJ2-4,CASSEGYVNIQYF,TGTGCCAGCAGCGAGGGATATGTGAACATTCAGTACTTC
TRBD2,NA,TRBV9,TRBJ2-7,CASSSDGGAGEQYF,TGTGCCAGCAGCTCAGACGGGGGGGCCGGCGAGCAGTACTTC
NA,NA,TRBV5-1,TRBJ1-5,CASSLDQGPQHF,TGCGCCAGCAGCCTCGACCAGGGTCCCCAGCATTTT
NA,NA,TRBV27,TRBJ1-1,CASSLGTGPYTEAFF,TGTGCCAGCAGTTTAGGTACAGGCCCGTACACTGAAGCTTTCTTT
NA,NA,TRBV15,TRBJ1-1,CATSRGGIGNTEAFF,TGTGCCACCAGCAGGGGGGGGATAGGGAACACTGAAGCTTTCTTT
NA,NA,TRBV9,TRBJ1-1,CACSQGMNTEAFF,TGTGCCTGCTCCCAGGGGATGAACACTGAAGCTTTCTTT
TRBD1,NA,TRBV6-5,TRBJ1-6,CASSSGQGRSPLHF,TGTGCCAGCAGTTCCGGACAGGGCCGGTCACCCCTCCACTTT
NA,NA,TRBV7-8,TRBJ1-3,CASSLGGLGNTIYF,TGTGCCAGCAGCTTAGGGGGGCTCGGAAACACCATATATTTT
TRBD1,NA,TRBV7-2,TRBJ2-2,CASSATTGGGGELFF,TGTGCCAGCAGCGCTACGACAGGGGGTGGCGGGGAGCTGTTTTTT
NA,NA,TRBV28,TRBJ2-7,CASRTGTPYEQYF,TGTGCCAGTCGGACGGGGACCCCCTACGAGCAGTACTTC